This T cell receptor (beta chain) was captured in a study of shared clonotypes between healthy human individuals. About this clone itself: Other DNA sequences within the sample encode an identical CDR3.

Only in-frame clones appear in the TCRdb table, and some are missing; sequencing was by immunoSEQ multiplex PCR. The sample records over a million clones, over 95% being singletons. In germline, CDR1 is MDHEN, CDR2 SYDVKM. CDR3 length: 13 amino acids. The V end lost 5 bases, the J end lost 2 bases, and 9 bases lay between the germline ends. This receptor was obtained from a man aged 25-45 years in good health. This chain uses TRBV28 with TRBJ1-1; D may be TRBD1 (6 bases). The sequencing sample was made of naive CD4+ T cells sorted from blood. Subset specified: CD45RA+ positively selected. The CDR3 nucleotides are TGTGCCAGCAGTCTACAGGGTAACACTGAAGCTTTCTTT. As protein: CASSLQGNTEAFF.